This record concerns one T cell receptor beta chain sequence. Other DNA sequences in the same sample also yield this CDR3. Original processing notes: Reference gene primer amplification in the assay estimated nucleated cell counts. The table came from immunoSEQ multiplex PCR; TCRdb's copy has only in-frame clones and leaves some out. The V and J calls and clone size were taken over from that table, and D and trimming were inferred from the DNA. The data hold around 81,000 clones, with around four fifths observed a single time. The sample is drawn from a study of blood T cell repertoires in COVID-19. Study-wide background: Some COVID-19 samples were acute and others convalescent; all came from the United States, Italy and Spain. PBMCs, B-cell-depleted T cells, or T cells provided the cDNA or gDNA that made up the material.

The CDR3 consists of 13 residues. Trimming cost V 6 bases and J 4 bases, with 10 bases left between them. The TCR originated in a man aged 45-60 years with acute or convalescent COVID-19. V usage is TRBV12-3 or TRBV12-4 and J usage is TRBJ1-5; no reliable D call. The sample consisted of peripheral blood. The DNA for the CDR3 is TGTGCCAGCAGCCTAGCCGAAAATCAGCCCCAGCATTTT. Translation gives CASSLAENQPQHF.